These 6 T cell receptor beta chains share one sample of origin, sequenced in a study of CD8+ T cells in alopecia areata. After isolation, RNA underwent reverse transcription to generate cDNA as the sequencing template. TCRdb's copy holds only in-frame clones and misses some; the assay was immunoSEQ multiplex PCR. The sample yields 150,000 or so clones, around 86% seen once. Sequencing was performed on CD8+ T cells sorted from blood, taken at week 0. Receptors originate from a human donor with alopecia areata.

The genes are TRBV6-5 and TRBJ2-2; 12 positions agree with TRBD2. The germline gives CDR1 MNHEY, CDR2 SVGAGI. Trimming removed 4 bases from V and 4 bases from J; junction bases left unmatched: 4. The CDR3 has 16 residues. Written as DNA, the CDR3 is TGTGCCAGCAGTTTGCTAGCGGGAGGGCCCACCGGGGAGCTGTTTTTT. Translated: CASSLLAGGPTGELFF.

V and J are TRBV27 and TRBJ1-5, with a tentative D call TRBD1 (5 bases). Trimming took 4 bases from V and 5 from J, leaving 15 bases between them. Germline lookup yields CDR1 MNHEY and CDR2 SMNVEV (reference sequence). This CDR3 is 15 amino acids long. This CDR3 reads CASSSGLLSHQPQHF. In DNA form, the CDR3 reads TGTGCCAGCAGTTCGGGACTGTTGAGCCATCAGCCCCAGCATTTT.

The V gene is TRBV14, the J gene TRBJ1-6; the match to TRBD1 covers 8 bases. Losses at the gene ends were 0 bases for V and 3 bases for J; bases not matched to a gene: 4. CDR1 and CDR2 from the germline V gene are SGHDN and FVKESK. The CDR3 length is 17 residues. The CDR3, as DNA: TGTGCCAGCAGCCAAGAGGGACAGGCTTTCTATAATTCACCCCTCCACTTT. This codes for CASSQEGQAFYNSPLHF. The variable domain in full, completed from reference TRBV14 and TRBJ1-6, reads EAGVTQFPSHSVIEKGQTVTLRCDPISGHDNLYWYRRVMGKEIKFLLHFVKESKQDESGMPNNRFLAERTGGTYSTLKVQPAELEDSGVYFCASSQEGQAFYNSPLHFGNGTRLTVT.

This clone was observed a single time. The chain links TRBV7-2 to TRBJ2-7; TRBD2 might be the D (6 bases). The length of the CDR3 is 15 residues. Germline V gene data show CDR1 as SGHTA and CDR2 as FQGNSA. Trimming removed 7 bases from V and 1 base from J, with 17 bases in between. In DNA, the CDR3 is TGTGCCAGCACCATTCTGGACTACCCTTCCTACGAGCAGTACTTC. It codes for CASTILDYPSYEQYF. The whole variable domain, remainder taken from reference TRBV7-2 and TRBJ2-7, is GAGVSQSPSNKVTEKGKDVELRCDPISGHTALYWYRQSLGQGLEFLIYFQGNSAPDKSGLPSDRFSAERTGGSVSTLTIQRTQQEDSAVYLCASTILDYPSYEQYFGPGTRLTVT.

The V call is TRBV7-9, the J call TRBJ1-5; D might be TRBD1 (6 bases). From germline, CDR1 is SEHNR and CDR2 FQNEAQ (reference sequence). Trimming took 4 bases from V and 6 from J, leaving 10 bases between them. The CDR3 is 13 amino acids. The CDR3 region is CASSYEGGQPQHF. The CDR3 DNA sequence: TGTGCCAGCAGCTACGAAGGGGGTCAGCCCCAGCATTTT.

This chain links TRBV7-9 with TRBJ2-7, with D perhaps matching TRBD1 (5 bases). Trimming removed 1 base at V and 2 bases at J, with 15 bases between. The CDR3 covers 16 residues. Germline values: CDR1 SEHNR, CDR2 FQNEAQ (reference sequence). The CDR3 DNA reads as TGTGCCAGCAGCTTAGTAGAAGGGGCAGGGACCTACGAGCAGTACTTC. Protein sequence: CASSLVEGAGTYEQYF.